A single sample is the source of the 28 T cell receptor beta chains below, sequenced in a study of shared clonotypes between healthy human individuals. TCRdb keeps only in-frame clones here, not all; method: immunoSEQ multiplex PCR. The sample lists some 900,000 clones; 70% to 85% were seen once. The sequenced sample consisted of memory CD4+ T cells sorted from blood. Subset: CD45RA-negative fraction. Every receptor here comes from a man aged 18 to 30 in good health.

To note about this clone: The same CDR3 arises from other DNA sequences in this sample as well. The rearrangement links TRBV30 to TRBJ1-1; a weak D match, TRBD1 (5 bases). With 0 bases removed from V and 1 base from J, the gap between germline ends came to 9 bases. CDR1 is GTSNPN and CDR2 is SVGIG in the germline V gene (reference sequence). This CDR3 spans 14 amino acids. CDR3 coding DNA: TGTGCCTGGAGTGTACGGGGACGGAACACTGAAGCTTTCTTT. This translates into CAWSVRGRNTEAFF.

This clone has just a few counts. The chain joins TRBV5-5 to TRBJ1-5, with a possible D match to TRBD1 (5 bases). The CDR3 spans 17 residues. Germline V CDR1 and CDR2: SGHKS, YYEKEE (reference sequence). Trimming pared 3 bases from V and 3 bases from J, leaving 19 bases between. The CDR3 bases are TGTGCCAGCAGCTCTGGTCCGGGGAGGGGATACAATCAGCCCCAGCATTTT. Encoded protein: CASSSGPGRGYNQPQHF.

This clone occurred a few times. The V and J genes are TRBV5-1 and TRBJ2-3, with 8 bases that match TRBD2. Losses at the gene ends were 4 bases for V and 5 bases for J; bases not matched to a gene: 9. Germline V gene data show CDR1 as SGHRS and CDR2 as YFSETQ. This CDR3 is 15 amino acids long. The CDR3 loop reads CASSPSGSGIDTQYF. CDR3 sequence (DNA): TGCGCCAGCAGCCCCAGCGGGAGTGGAATAGATACGCAGTATTTT. Full variable domain (remainder filled in from reference TRBV5-1 and TRBJ2-3): KAGVTQTPRYLIKTRGQQVTLSCSPISGHRSVSWYQQTPGQGLQFLFEYFSETQRNKGNFPGRFSGRQFSNSRSEMNVSTLELGDSALYLCASSPSGSGIDTQYFGPGTRLTVL.

The chain carries TRBV4-2 and TRBJ2-7, with 9 bases that match TRBD2. The CDR3 has 14 residues. V was pared by 0 bases and J by 9 bases, with 6 bases of the junction left unmatched. Germline V gives CDR1 LGHNA, CDR2 YNFKEQ. DNA of the CDR3: TGTGCCAGCAGCCAAGATGGCGGGGGGGCGCGGCAGTACTTC. Its protein product is CASSQDGGGARQYF.

V gene TRBV10-2 combines with J gene TRBJ1-5; no clear D gene. The ends were cut back, 0 bases at V and 3 bases at J, with 6 bases in the middle. The CDR3 has 14 residues. CDR1 and CDR2 (germline): WSHSY, SAAADI. The CDR3 DNA is TGCGCCAGCAGTGAGTCCACCATCAATCAGCCCCAGCATTTT. It codes for CASSESTINQPQHF.

The count of this clone is one. The V call is TRBV30, the J call TRBJ1-3; TRBD1 might be the D (5 bases). The germline V gene has CDR1 GTSNPN and CDR2 SVGIG (reference sequence). The V gene lost 5 bases and the J gene lost 2 bases, with 16 bases spanning the gap. There are 15 residues in the CDR3. The CDR3 nucleotides read TGTGCCTGGGGTATGGGGGGTAACACTGGAAACACCATATATTTT. It is translated as CAWGMGGNTGNTIYF.

V gene TRBV15 combines with J gene TRBJ1-5, with no clear D. Germline CDR1 and CDR2: LNHNV and YYDKDF (reference sequence). Trimming left V 4 bases short and J 7 bases short, with 11 bases between. The CDR3 spans 13 residues. CDR3 DNA sequence: TGTGCCACCAGCAATGGGGATAGACAGCCCCAGCATTTT. Translating it yields CATSNGDRQPQHF.

The genes are TRBV12-5 and TRBJ2-7, with TRBD2 identical over 11 bases. J was trimmed by 1 base and V by 0 bases; bases with no gene match: 2. CDR1 and CDR2 from the germline V gene are LGHNT and FRNRAP. The CDR3 loop spans 16 amino acids. The CDR3 DNA reads TGTGCTAGTGGTTTGGTACGGACTAGCGGGTCCTACGAGCAGTACTTC. It codes for CASGLVRTSGSYEQYF.

The V gene is TRBV5-4, the J gene TRBJ1-5, with TRBD1 matching over 7 bases. The CDR3 extends over 13 amino acids. With V trimmed by 4 bases and J by 4 bases, 2 bases remained unmatched. Germline values: CDR1 SGHNT, CDR2 YYREEE (reference sequence). DNA for the CDR3: TGTGCCAGCAGCGGGGGACAGAATCAGCCCCAGCATTTT. This translates into CASSGGQNQPQHF.

About this clone itself: Other DNA sequences in the same sample also yield this CDR3. The gene calls are TRBV2 and TRBJ2-2; the D is unclear. Trimming took 6 bases from V and 2 from J, leaving 4 bases between them. CDR3 length: 12 residues. Looked up from germline, CDR1 is SNHLY and CDR2 is FYNNEI. CDR3 bases: TGTGCCAGCAGCCCCAACACCGGGGAGCTGTTTTTT. Amino acids: CASSPNTGELFF.

With respect to this clone: The identical CDR3 is also encoded by other nucleotide sequences in the sample. The J gene is TRBJ1-1, the V gene TRBV30; D not resolved. The CDR3 sequence is 13 residues long. Trimming shortened V by 0 bases and J by 1 base, and 6 bases separated the two germline ends. CDR1 is GTSNPN, CDR2 SVGIG, per germline (reference sequence). Here the CDR3 DNA reads TGTGCCTGGAGTGTTCAGAGGAACACTGAAGCTTTCTTT. Its translation is CAWSVQRNTEAFF.

The V and J genes are TRBV5-1 and TRBJ2-1; tentative D call: TRBD2 (6 bases). Per the germline V gene, CDR1 is SGHRS and CDR2 is YFSETQ. V was cut by 0 bases and J by 2 bases, with 12 bases left in between. The CDR3 spans 16 residues. The CDR3 DNA reads TGCGCCAGCAGCTTGGAGGGACTTCTACCCTACAATGAGCAGTTCTTC. This encodes CASSLEGLLPYNEQFF.

This chain connects TRBV7-3 to TRBJ1-3, with no clear D. Looked up from germline, CDR1 is SGHTA and CDR2 is FQGTGA. This CDR3 is built from 14 residues. Trimming stripped 5 bases from V and 2 bases from J, with 10 bases between. The CDR3 reads CASSPGGTGNTIYF. The DNA for the CDR3 is TGTGCCAGCAGCCCCGGCGGTACTGGAAACACCATATATTTT.

The chain joins TRBV6-1 to TRBJ2-7, with a possible D match to TRBD2 (5 bases). Germline V gives CDR1 MNHNS, CDR2 SASEGT. The CDR3 spans 14 residues. V shed 5 bases and J shed 2 bases, with 13 bases lying between them. CDR3 sequence reads: CASSTRRPPYEQYF. The CDR3 DNA reads TGTGCCAGCAGTACGAGGAGGCCGCCCTACGAGCAGTACTTC.

The chain couples TRBV7-2 to TRBJ2-1; 7 nucleotides align to TRBD2. This CDR3 spans 14 amino acids. From germline, CDR1 is SGHTA and CDR2 FQGNSA. V lost 7 bases, J lost 3 bases, and 6 bases stayed unmatched. CDR3 DNA: TGTGCCAGCATGAGCGGGAATGGCTACAATGAGCAGTTCTTC. Its translation: CASMSGNGYNEQFF.

This CDR3 is CASSEAETQYF. CDR3 coding DNA: TGTGCCAGCAGTGAAGCAGAGACCCAGTACTTC. The rearrangement joins TRBV2 to TRBJ2-5, with unresolved D. This CDR3 comprises 11 residues. Germline lookup yields CDR1 SNHLY and CDR2 FYNNEI. V was shortened by 0 bases and J by 4 bases, with 0 bases between the two germline ends.

This sequence joins TRBV5-1 and TRBJ2-7; D may correspond to TRBD1 or TRBD2 (6 bases each). Trimming stripped 2 bases from V and 6 bases from J, with 9 bases between. The CDR3 is 12 residues long. Germline assignment: CDR1 SGHRS and CDR2 YFSETQ. In DNA form, the CDR3 reads TGCGCCAGCAGCTTACGGGGGCTCGAGCAGTACTTC. Protein sequence: CASSLRGLEQYF.

The rearrangement links TRBV5-1 to TRBJ2-2; maybe TRBD2 (5 bases). CDR1 is SGHRS, CDR2 YFSETQ, per germline. V was shortened by 3 bases and J by 0 bases, with 12 bases between the two germline ends. This CDR3 is built from 16 residues. The CDR3 loop reads CASSSDVGANTGELFF. The CDR3 region has the DNA TGCGCCAGCAGCTCCGACGTCGGGGCGAACACCGGGGAGCTGTTTTTT.

The chain has TRBV5-1 and TRBJ2-4; weak D call: TRBD1 (5 bases). Germline loops: CDR1 SGHRS, CDR2 YFSETQ. V was trimmed by 6 bases and J by 7 bases, leaving 14 bases between them. The CDR3 runs to 13 residues. The CDR3 loop reads CASKHGRDNIQYF. In nucleotides, the CDR3 is TGCGCCAGCAAACATGGCAGGGATAACATTCAGTACTTC.

CDR3 sequence (DNA): TGTGCCAGCAGTGAATGGAAGGGCTATGGGAACTATGGCTACACCTTC. Protein: CASSEWKGYGNYGYTF. The genes are TRBV25-1 and TRBJ1-2; D is unresolved. The CDR3 is 16 amino acids. V gave up 1 base and J gave up 2 bases, with 14 bases separating them. Looked up from germline, CDR1 is MGHDK and CDR2 is SYGVNS.

The chain is built from TRBV2 and TRBJ2-5; 10 bases map to TRBD1. Germline V lookup: CDR1 SNHLY, CDR2 FYNNEI. The CDR3 contains 15 residues. Unmatched junction bases numbered 7, after V lost 8 bases and J lost 1 base. As DNA, the CDR3 is TGTGCCAGCGGAGGGGACAGGGGTCCCCAAGAGACCCAGTACTTC. Translating it yields CASGGDRGPQETQYF.

The chain joins TRBV6-6 to TRBJ1-6; no clear D gene. Germline V gives CDR1 MNHNY, CDR2 SVGAGI (reference sequence). V was cut by 10 bases and J by 7 bases, with 14 bases left in between. The length of the CDR3 is 13 residues. The CDR3 sequence is CATRHTENSPLHF. DNA for the CDR3: TGTGCCACCCGCCACACCGAAAATTCACCCCTCCACTTT.

The V call is TRBV18, the J call TRBJ1-1; TRBD1 matches at 8 bases. The CDR3 covers 14 residues. J was trimmed by 4 bases and V by 2 bases; bases with no gene match: 3. Germline assignment: CDR1 KGHSH and CDR2 LQKENI. CDR3: CASSPEQGGTEAFF. The CDR3 DNA reads TGTGCCAGCTCACCAGAACAGGGGGGCACTGAAGCTTTCTTT.

This chain connects TRBV5-1 to TRBJ1-4; D might be TRBD1 (5 bases). Trimming shortened V by 0 bases and J by 7 bases, and 13 bases separated the two germline ends. The CDR3 length is 15 residues. Looked up from germline, CDR1 is SGHRS and CDR2 is YFSETQ. The CDR3 DNA reads TGCGCCAGCAGCTTGGACGCGCAGGGCGGTGAAAAACTGTTTTTT. Its protein product is CASSLDAQGGEKLFF.

The chain employs TRBV9 and TRBJ1-2; tentatively, D is TRBD1 (5 bases). The V end lost 0 bases, the J end lost 4 bases, and 10 bases lay between the germline ends. The CDR3 totals 14 residues. Per germline, CDR1 SGDLS and CDR2 YYNGEE. The CDR3 nucleotides read TGTGCCAGCAGCGTAGCTGGGGCTCGCTATGGCTACACCTTC. Translating gives CASSVAGARYGYTF.

This chain uses TRBV5-1 with TRBJ2-7; D is ambiguous. The length of the CDR3 is 14 residues. V lost 1 base to trimming and J lost 0 bases, with 8 bases between them. Germline lookup yields CDR1 SGHRS and CDR2 YFSETQ. The CDR3 DNA reads TGCGCCAGCAGCTTGATGTCCAGCTCCTACGAGCAGTACTTC. Translated, it gives CASSLMSSSYEQYF.

The gene calls are TRBV11-2 and TRBJ1-1; D is ambiguous. The V end was cut by 1 base, the J end by 2 bases, with 14 bases between. Looked up from germline, CDR1 is SGHAT and CDR2 is FQNNGV. The CDR3 length is 16 residues. This CDR3 reads CASSLGAASINTEAFF. As DNA, the CDR3 is TGTGCCAGCAGCTTAGGGGCAGCGAGCATCAACACTGAAGCTTTCTTT.

The chain employs TRBV29-1 and TRBJ1-2; unclear D gene. V dropped 1 base and J dropped 5 bases, with 5 bases sitting between them. CDR1 is SQVTM, CDR2 ANQGSEA, per germline. The CDR3 contains 11 residues. The DNA for the CDR3 is TGCAGCGTTGAAGTCGGATATGGCTACACCTTC. Protein product: CSVEVGYGYTF.